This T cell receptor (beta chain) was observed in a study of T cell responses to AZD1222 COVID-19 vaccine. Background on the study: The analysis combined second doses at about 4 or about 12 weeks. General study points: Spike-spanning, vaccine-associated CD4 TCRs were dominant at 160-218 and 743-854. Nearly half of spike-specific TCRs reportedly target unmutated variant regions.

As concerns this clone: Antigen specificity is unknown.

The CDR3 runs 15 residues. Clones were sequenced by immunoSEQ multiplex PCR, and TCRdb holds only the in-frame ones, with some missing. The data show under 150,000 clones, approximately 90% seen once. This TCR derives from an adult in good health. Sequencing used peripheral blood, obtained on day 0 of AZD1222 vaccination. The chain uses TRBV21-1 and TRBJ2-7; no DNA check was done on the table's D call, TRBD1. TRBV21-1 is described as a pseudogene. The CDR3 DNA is TGTGCCAGCGGTAGCTCCGGGACAGGGTACTACGAGCAGTACTTC. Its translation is CASGSSGTGYYEQYF.